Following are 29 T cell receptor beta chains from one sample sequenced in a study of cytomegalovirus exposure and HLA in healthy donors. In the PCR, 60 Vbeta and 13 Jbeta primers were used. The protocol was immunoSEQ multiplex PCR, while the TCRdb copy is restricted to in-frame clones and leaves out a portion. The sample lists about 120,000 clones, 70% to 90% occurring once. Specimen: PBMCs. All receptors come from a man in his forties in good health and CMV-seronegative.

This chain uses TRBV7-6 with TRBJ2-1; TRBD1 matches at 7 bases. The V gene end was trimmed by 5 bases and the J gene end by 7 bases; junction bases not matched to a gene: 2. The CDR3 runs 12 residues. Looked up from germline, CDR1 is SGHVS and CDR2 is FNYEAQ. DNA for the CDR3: TGTGCCAGCAGCCTGGGACAGAATGAGCAGTTCTTC. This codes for CASSLGQNEQFF.

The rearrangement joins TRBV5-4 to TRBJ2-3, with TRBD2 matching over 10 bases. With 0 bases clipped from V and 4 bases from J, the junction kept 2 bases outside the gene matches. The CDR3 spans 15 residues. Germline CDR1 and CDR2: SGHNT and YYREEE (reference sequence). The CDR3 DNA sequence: TGTGCCAGCAGCTTGGTAGCGGGAGGTCCAGATACGCAGTATTTT. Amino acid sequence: CASSLVAGGPDTQYF.

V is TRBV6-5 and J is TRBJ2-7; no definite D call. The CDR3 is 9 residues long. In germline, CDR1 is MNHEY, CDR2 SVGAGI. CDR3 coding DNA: TGTGAAACTCTTAGCGAGCAGTACTTC. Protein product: CETLSEQYF.

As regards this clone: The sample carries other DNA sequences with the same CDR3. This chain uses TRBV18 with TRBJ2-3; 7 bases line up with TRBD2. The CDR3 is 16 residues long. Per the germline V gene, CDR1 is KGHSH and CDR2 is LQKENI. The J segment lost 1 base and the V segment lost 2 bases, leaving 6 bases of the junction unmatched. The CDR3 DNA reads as TGTGCCAGCTCACCATCGGTGGGAGGGGGCACAGATACGCAGTATTTT. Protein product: CASSPSVGGGTDTQYF.

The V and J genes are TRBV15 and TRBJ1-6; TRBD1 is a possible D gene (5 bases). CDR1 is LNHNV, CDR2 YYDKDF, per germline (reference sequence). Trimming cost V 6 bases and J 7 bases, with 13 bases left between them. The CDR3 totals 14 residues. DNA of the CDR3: TGTGCCACCAGGCAGGGTTTTGGGAATTCACCCCTCCACTTT. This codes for CATRQGFGNSPLHF.

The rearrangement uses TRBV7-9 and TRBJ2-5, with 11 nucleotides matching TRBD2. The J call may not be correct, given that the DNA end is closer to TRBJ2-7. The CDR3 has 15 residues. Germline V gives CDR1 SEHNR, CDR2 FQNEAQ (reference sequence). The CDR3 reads CASSRTSGRSYEQYF. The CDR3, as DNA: TGTGCCAGCAGTCGGACTAGCGGGCGCTCCTACGAGCAGTACTTC.

In nucleotides, the CDR3 is TGTGCCAGCAGCCAGGGCCCTAGCGGAGATGGGTACGAGCAGTACTTC. This encodes CASSQGPSGDGYEQYF. The chain employs TRBV4-2 and TRBJ2-7, with 7 bases that match TRBD2. Germline loops: CDR1 LGHNA, CDR2 YNFKEQ. V gave up 3 bases and J gave up 4 bases; unmatched junction bases: 12. The CDR3 loop spans 16 amino acids.

The CDR3 nucleotides read TGTGCCAGCAGCGCTCGTCCGACTAGGTCTGGAAACACCATATATTTT. Protein sequence: CASSARPTRSGNTIYF. V usage is TRBV9 and J usage is TRBJ1-3; D gene uncertain. The CDR3 covers 16 residues. The germline CDR1 and CDR2 sequences are SGDLS and YYNGEE. Trimming shortened V by 3 bases and J by 1 base, and 14 bases separated the two germline ends.

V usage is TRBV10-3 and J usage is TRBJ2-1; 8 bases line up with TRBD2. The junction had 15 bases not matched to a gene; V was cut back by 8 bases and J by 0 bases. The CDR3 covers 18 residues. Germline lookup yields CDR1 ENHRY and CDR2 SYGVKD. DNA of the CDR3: TGTGCCATCGCAACCGGGACTAGTGGGACCAGCTCCTACAATGAGCAGTTCTTC. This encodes CAIATGTSGTSSYNEQFF.

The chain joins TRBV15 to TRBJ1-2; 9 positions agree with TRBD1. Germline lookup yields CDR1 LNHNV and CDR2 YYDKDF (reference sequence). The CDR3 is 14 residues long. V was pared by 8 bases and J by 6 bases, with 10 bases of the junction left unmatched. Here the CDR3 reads CATGRDRVNDGYTF. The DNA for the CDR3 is TGTGCCACCGGACGGGACAGGGTGAATGATGGCTACACCTTC.

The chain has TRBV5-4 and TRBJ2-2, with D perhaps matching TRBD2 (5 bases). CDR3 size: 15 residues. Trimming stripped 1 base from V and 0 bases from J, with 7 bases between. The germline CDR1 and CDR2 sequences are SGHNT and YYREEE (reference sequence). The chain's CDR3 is CASSLRLPNTGELFF. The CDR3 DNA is TGTGCCAGCAGCTTGCGACTACCGAACACCGGGGAGCTGTTTTTT.

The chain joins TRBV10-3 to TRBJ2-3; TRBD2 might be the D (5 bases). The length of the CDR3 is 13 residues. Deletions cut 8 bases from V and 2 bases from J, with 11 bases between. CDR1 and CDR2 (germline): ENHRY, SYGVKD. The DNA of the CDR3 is TGTGCCATCTTAGCGACAAACACAGATACGCAGTATTTT. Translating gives CAILATNTDTQYF.

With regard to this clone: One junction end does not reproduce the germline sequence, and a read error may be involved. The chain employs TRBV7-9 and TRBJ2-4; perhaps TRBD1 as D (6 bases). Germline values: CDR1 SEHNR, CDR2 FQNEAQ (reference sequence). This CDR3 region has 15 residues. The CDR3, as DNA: TGTGCCAGCAGTTACCAGGGGTTGGTCAAAAACAGTCAGTACTTC. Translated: CASSYQGLVKNSQYF. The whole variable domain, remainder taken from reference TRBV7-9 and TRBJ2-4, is DTGVSQNPRHKITKRGQNVTFRCDPISEHNRLYWYRQTLGQGPEFLTYFQNEAQLEKSRLLSDRFSAERPKGSFSTLEIQRTEQGDSAMYLCASSYQGLVKNSQYFGAGTRLSVL.

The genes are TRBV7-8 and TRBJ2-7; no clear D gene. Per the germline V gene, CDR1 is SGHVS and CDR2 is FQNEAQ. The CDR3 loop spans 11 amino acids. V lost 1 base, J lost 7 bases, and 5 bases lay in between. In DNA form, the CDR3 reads TGTGCCAGCAGCTTAGGAGTGGAGCAGTACTTC. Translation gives CASSLGVEQYF.

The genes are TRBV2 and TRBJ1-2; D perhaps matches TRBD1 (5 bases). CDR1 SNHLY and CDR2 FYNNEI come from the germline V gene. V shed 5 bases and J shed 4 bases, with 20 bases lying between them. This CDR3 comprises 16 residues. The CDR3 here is CASSTPGLQDSYGYTF. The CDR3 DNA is TGTGCCAGCAGTACTCCGGGACTCCAGGATAGCTATGGCTACACCTTC.

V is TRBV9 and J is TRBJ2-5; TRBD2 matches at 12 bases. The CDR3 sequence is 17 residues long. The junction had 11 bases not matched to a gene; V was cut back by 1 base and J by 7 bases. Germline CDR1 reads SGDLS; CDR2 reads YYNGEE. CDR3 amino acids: CASSVSPSSGGAGTQYF. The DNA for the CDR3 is TGTGCCAGCAGCGTAAGCCCCTCTAGCGGGGGGGCTGGGACCCAGTACTTC. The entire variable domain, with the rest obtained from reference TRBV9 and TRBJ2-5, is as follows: DSGVTQTPKHLITATGQRVTLRCSPRSGDLSVYWYQQSLDQGLQFLIQYYNGEERAKGNILERFSAQQFPDLHSELNLSSLELGDSALYFCASSVSPSSGGAGTQYFGPGTRLLVL.

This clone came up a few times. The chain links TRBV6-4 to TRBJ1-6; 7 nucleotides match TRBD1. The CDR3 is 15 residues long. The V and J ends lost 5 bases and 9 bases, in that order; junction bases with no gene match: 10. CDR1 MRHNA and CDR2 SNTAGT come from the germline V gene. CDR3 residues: CASSQNDRDGSPLHF. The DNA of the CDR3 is TGTGCCAGCAGTCAAAATGACAGGGACGGTTCACCCCTCCACTTT.

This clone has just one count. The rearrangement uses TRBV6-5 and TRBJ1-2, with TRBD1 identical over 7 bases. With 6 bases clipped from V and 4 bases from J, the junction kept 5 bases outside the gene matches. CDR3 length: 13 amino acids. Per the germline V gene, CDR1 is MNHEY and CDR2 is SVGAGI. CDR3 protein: CASRRAGGYGYTF. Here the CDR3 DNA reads TGTGCCAGCAGGAGGGCAGGGGGCTATGGCTACACCTTC.

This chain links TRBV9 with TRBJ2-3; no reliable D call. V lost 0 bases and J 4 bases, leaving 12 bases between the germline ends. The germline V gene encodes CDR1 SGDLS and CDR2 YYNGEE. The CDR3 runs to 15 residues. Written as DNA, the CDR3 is TGTGCCAGCAGCGTAGAAGCGAACCTCCCAGATACGCAGTATTTT. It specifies CASSVEANLPDTQYF.

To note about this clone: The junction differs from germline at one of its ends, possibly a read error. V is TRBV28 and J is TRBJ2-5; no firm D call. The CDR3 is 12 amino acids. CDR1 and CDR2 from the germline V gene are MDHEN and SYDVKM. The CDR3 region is CASSLFEEAQYF. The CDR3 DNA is TGTGCCAGCAGTTTATTCGAAGAGGCCCAGTACTTC.

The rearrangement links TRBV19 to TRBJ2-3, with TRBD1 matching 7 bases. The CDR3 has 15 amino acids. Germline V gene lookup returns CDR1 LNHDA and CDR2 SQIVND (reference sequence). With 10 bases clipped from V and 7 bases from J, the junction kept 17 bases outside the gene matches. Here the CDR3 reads CATQTLQGSGNTQYF. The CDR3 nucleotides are TGTGCCACTCAAACCCTACAGGGGTCGGGGAATACGCAGTATTTT. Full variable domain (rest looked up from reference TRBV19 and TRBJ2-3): DGGITQSPKYLFRKEGQNVTLSCEQNLNHDAMYWYRQDPGQGLRLIYYSQIVNDFQKGDIAEGYSVSREKKESFPLTVTSAQKNPTAFYLCATQTLQGSGNTQYFGPGTRLTVL.

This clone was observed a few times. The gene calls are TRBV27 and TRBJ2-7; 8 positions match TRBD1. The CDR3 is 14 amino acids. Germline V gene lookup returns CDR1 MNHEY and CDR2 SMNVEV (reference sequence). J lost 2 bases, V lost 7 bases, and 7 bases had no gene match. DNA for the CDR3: TGTGCCAGCAACGCCGGGACAGGACCCTACGAGCAGTACTTC. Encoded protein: CASNAGTGPYEQYF.

CDR3 protein: CASWAVYGYTF. The CDR3 DNA follows: TGTGCCAGCTGGGCAGTATATGGCTACACCTTC. This chain connects TRBV28 to TRBJ1-2, with unresolved D. Per the germline V gene, CDR1 is MDHEN and CDR2 is SYDVKM. Trimming took off 8 bases at V and 5 bases at J, with 9 bases between the two ends. This CDR3 comprises 11 residues.

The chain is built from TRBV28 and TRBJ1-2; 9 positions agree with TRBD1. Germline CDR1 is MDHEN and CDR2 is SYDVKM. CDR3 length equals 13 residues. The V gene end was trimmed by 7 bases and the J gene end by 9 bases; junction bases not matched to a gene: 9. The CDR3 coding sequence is TGTGCCAGCACCGGGGGGACAGGGAGGCGCTACACCTTC. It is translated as CASTGGTGRRYTF.

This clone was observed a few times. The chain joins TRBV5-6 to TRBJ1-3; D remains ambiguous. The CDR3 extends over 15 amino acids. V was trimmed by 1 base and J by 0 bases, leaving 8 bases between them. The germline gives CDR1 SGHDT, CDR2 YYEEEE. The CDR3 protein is CASSLSIHSGNTIYF. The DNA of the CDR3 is TGTGCCAGCAGCTTGTCAATCCACTCTGGAAACACCATATATTTT.

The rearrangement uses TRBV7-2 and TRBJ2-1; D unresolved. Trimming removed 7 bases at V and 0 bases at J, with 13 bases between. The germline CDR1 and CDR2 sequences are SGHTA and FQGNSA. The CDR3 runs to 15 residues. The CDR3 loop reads CASKLDRSSYNEQFF. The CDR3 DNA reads TGTGCCAGCAAACTTGACCGGAGCTCCTACAATGAGCAGTTCTTC.

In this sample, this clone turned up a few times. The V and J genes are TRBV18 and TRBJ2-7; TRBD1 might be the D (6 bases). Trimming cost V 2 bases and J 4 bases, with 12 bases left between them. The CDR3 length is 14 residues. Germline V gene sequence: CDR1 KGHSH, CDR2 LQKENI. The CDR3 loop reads CASSPGTREYEQYF. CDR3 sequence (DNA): TGTGCCAGCTCACCAGGGACAAGAGAATACGAGCAGTACTTC.

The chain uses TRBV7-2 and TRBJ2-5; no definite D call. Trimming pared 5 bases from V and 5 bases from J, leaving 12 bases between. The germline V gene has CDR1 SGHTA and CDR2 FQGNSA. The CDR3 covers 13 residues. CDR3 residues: CASSTRTGETQYF. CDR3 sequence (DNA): TGTGCCAGCAGCACCCGTACGGGTGAGACCCAGTACTTC.

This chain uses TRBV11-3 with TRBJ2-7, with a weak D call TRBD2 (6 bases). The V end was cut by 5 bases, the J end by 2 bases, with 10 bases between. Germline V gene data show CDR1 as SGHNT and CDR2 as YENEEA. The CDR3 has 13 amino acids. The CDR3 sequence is CASSLSSAYEQYF. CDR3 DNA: TGTGCCAGCAGCCTATCTAGCGCCTACGAGCAGTACTTC.